Described below is a single TCR beta chain sequence and its context. Its specificity is unknown. Lacking the conserved final phenylalanine or tryptophan, this CDR3 likely reflects a read error. The DNA is left out, because the CDR3 cannot be placed on it with certainty; the CDR3 is given as TCRdb lists it. This sample was included in a study of tumor-infiltrating lymphocytes in primary liver carcinoma. Study details: Sequencing of the samples generated roughly 3.5 to 7.5 million productive TCRbeta reads, with similar yields across tissue types. Study outcomes and limitations: Bulk, unsorted sampling meant CD4+ and CD8+ repertoires went uncompared.

Including both end residues, the CDR3 is 13 amino acids long. Per germline, CDR1 SGHAT and CDR2 FQNNGV. Germline DNA was also extracted, while the blood RNA originated from unsorted whole blood. Donors were untreated and chronically infected with HBV. Starting from approximately 470 ng of total RNA, TCR beta cDNA was produced with a primer in the constant region. Researchers made the TCR beta libraries by running three nested multiplex PCR rounds with slightly modified ARM-PCR. Primers for the first two PCR rounds were TRBV1-TRBV30 forward primers and a C-beta reverse primer (approximately 10 cycles per round). TCRdb passed the multiplex PCR reads through MiXCR, listing each CDR3 protein once. The table records around 330,000 distinct CDR3 sequences, around three fifths of them present only once.

The V call is TRBV11-2, the J call TRBJ2-5. Sequenced material: peripheral blood. The clonotype was recovered from a man aged 40-55 years with primary liver carcinoma and hepatitis B virus infection. The CDR3 here is CASSLTAWEIRYL.